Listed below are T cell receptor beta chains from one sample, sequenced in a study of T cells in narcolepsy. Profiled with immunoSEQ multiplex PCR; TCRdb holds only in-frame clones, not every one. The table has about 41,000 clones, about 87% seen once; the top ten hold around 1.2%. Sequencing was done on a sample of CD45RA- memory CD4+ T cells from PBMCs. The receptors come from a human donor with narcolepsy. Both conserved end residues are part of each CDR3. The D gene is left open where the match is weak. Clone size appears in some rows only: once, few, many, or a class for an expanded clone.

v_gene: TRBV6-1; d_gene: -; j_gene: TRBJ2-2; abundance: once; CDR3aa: CASSPDYNTGELFF; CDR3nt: TGTGCCAGCAGTCCTGACTATAACACCGGGGAGCTGTTTTTT
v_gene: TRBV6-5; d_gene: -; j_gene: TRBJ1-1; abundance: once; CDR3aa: CASSYSGMNTEAFF; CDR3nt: TGTGCCAGCAGTTACTCAGGGATGAACACTGAAGCTTTCTTT
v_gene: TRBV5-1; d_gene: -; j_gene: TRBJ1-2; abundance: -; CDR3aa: CASSPDRAPNYGYTF; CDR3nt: TGCGCCAGCAGCCCCGACAGAGCACCTAACTATGGCTACACCTTC
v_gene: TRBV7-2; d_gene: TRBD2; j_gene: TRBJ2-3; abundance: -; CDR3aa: CASRPPSAGGQADTQYF; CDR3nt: TGTGCCAGCCGCCCCCCCTCAGCGGGGGGGCAGGCAGATACGCAGTATTTT
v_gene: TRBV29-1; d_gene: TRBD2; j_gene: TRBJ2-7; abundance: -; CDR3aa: CSVKAAGGQTNEQYF; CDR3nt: TGCAGCGTTAAAGCGGCGGGAGGACAGACCAACGAGCAGTACTTC
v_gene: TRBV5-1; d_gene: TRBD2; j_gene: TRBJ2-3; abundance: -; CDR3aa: CASSLGGGAPSPTDTQYF; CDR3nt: TGCGCCAGCAGCTTGGGGGGAGGGGCCCCGTCCCCCACAGATACGCAGTATTTT
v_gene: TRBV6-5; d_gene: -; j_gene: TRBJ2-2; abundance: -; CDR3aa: CASSYPANTGELFF; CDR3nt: TGTGCCAGCAGTTATCCAGCCAACACCGGGGAGCTGTTTTTT
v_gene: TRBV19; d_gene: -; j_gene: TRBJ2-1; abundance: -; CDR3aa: CALKTGNEQFF; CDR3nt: TGTGCCTTAAAAACAGGGAATGAGCAGTTCTTC
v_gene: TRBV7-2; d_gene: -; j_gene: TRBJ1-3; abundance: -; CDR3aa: CASSLRETQTLSGNTIYF; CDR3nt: TGTGCCAGCAGCTTACGGGAAACTCAGACTCTCTCTGGAAACACCATATATTTT
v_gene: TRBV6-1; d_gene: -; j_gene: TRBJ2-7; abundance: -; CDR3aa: CASSLPGDTYEQYF; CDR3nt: TGTGCCAGCAGTTTACCAGGGGACACCTACGAGCAGTACTTC
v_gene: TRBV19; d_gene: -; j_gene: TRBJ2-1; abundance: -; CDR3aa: CASTSLDSFNEQFF; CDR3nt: TGTGCCAGTACCTCCCTTGACAGTTTTAATGAGCAGTTCTTC
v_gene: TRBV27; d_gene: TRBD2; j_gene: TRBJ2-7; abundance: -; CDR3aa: CASSSLAGTREQYF; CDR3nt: TGTGCCAGCAGTTCACTAGCGGGGACTAGGGAGCAGTACTTC
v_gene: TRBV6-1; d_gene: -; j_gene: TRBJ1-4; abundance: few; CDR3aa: CASSEERVPNEKLFF; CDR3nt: TGTGCCAGCAGTGAAGAGAGGGTTCCTAATGAAAAACTGTTTTTT
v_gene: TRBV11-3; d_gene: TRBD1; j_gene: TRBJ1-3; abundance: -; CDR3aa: CASSFDRELYTIYF; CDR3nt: TGTGCCAGCAGCTTTGACAGGGAACTATACACCATATATTTT
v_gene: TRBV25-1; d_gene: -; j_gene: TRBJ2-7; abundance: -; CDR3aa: CASSEWGRSSYEQYF; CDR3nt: TGTGCCAGCAGTGAATGGGGCAGGAGCTCCTACGAGCAGTACTTC
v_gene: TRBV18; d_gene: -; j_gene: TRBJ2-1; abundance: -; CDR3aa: CASSPPTVSEQFF; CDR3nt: TGTGCCAGCTCACCACCGACAGTCAGTGAGCAGTTCTTC
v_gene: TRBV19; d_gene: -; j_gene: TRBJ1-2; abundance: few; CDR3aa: CASSTNRVGYTF; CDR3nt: TGTGCCAGTAGTACGAACAGGGTTGGCTACACCTTC
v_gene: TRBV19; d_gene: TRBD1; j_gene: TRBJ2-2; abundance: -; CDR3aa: CASSISGGIVAGELFF; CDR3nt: TGTGCCAGTAGTATCTCAGGGGGCATTGTGGCCGGGGAGCTGTTTTTT
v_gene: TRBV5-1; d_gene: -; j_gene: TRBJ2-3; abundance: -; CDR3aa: CASNPGSTDTQYF; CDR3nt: TGCGCCAGCAATCCGGGGAGCACAGATACGCAGTATTTT
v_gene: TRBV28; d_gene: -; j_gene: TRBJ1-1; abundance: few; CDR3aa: CASTLGGGWVNTEAFF; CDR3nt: TGTGCCAGCACTCTAGGGGGGGGCTGGGTGAACACTGAAGCTTTCTTT
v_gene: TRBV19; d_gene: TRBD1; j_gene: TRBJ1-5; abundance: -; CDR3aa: CASSILGQGSNQPQHF; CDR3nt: TGTGCCAGTAGTATCCTTGGACAGGGGAGCAATCAGCCCCAGCATTTT
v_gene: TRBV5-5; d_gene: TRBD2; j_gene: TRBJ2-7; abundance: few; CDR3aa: CASSYPGGYEQYF; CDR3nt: TGTGCCAGCAGCTACCCCGGGGGGTACGAGCAGTACTTC
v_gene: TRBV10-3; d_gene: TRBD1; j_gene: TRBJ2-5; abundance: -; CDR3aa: CAIGAGQGETQYF; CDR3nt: TGTGCCATCGGGGCGGGACAGGGAGAGACCCAGTACTTC
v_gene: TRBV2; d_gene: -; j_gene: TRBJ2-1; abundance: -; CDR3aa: CASRRGREPNNEQFF; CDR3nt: TGTGCCAGCAGACGGGGGCGGGAGCCGAACAATGAGCAGTTCTTC
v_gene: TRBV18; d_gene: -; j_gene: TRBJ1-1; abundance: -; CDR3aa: CASSPEVWSTEAFF; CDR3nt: TGTGCCAGCTCACCTGAGGTTTGGAGCACTGAAGCTTTCTTT
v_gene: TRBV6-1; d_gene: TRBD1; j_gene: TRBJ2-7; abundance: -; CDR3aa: CASTADRPSYEQYF; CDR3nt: TGTGCCAGCACTGCGGACAGGCCCTCCTACGAGCAGTACTTC
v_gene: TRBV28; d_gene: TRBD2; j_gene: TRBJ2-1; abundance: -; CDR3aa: CASTSGYNEQFF; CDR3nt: TGTGCCAGTACTAGCGGTTACAATGAGCAGTTCTTC
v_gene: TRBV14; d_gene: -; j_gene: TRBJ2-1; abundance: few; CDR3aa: CASSRLAGAIYNEQFF; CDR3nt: TGTGCCAGCAGCCGTCTCGCGGGGGCCATTTACAATGAGCAGTTCTTC
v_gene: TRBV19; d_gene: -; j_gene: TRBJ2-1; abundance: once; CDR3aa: CASSTPTTGVGGLRNEQFF; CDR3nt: TGTGCCAGTAGTACGCCTACTACAGGGGTGGGGGGTCTAAGGAATGAGCAGTTCTTC
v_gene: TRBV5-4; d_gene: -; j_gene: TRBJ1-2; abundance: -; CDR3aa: CASSPLPGSDYGYTF; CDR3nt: TGTGCCAGCAGCCCCCTTCCGGGGAGCGACTATGGCTACACCTTC
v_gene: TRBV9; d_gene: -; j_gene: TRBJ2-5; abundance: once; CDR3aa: CASSVGTERTQYF; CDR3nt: TGTGCCAGCAGCGTAGGGACGGAGAGGACCCAGTACTTC
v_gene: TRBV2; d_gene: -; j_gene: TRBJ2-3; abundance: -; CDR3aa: CASRSAGSTDTQYF; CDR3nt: TGTGCCAGCAGATCCGCGGGGAGCACAGATACGCAGTATTTT
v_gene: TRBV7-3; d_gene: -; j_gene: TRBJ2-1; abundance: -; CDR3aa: CASSAAGSYNEQFF; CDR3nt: TGTGCCAGCAGCGCTGCGGGCTCCTACAATGAGCAGTTCTTC
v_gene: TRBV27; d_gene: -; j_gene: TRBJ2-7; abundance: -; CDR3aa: CASSLEVGQGPYEQYF; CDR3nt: TGTGCCAGCAGTTTAGAGGTAGGGCAGGGTCCCTACGAGCAGTACTTC
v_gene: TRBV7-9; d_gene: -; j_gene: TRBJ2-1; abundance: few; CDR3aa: CASSPGGGRSGFF; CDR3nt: TGTGCCAGCAGCCCCGGGGGCGGCAGAAGTGGTTTCTTC
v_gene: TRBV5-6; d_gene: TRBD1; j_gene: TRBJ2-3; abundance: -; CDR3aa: CASSTSDRTPLDTQYF; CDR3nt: TGTGCCAGCAGCACGTCGGACAGGACCCCCCTTGATACGCAGTATTTT
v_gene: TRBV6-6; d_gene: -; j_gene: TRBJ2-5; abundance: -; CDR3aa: CASTAQETQYF; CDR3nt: TGTGCCAGCACCGCTCAAGAGACCCAGTACTTC
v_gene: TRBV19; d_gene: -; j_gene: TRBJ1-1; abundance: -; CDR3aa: CASQNDGGTEAFF; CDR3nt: TGTGCCAGCCAAAATGACGGGGGGACTGAAGCTTTCTTT
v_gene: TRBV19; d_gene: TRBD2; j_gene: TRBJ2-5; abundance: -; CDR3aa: CASSTRTSGKFAQYF; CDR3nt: TGTGCCAGTAGTACCCGGACTAGCGGGAAGTTCGCCCAGTACTTC
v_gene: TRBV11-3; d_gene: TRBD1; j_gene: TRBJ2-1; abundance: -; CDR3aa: CASSLVTGAIVNEQFF; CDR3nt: TGTGCCAGCAGCTTAGTCACAGGGGCAATCGTCAATGAGCAGTTCTTC
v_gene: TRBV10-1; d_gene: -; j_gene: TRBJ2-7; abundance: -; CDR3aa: CASSEVIPIHEQYF; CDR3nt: TGCGCCAGCAGTGAAGTAATCCCTATCCACGAGCAGTACTTC
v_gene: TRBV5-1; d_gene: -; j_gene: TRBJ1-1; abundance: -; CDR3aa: CASRDPKTAQNTEAFF; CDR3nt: TGCGCCAGCAGAGACCCAAAGACAGCTCAGAACACTGAAGCTTTCTTT
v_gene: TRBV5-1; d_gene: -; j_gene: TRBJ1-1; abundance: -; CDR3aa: CASSSTGGLNTEAFF; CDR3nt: TGCGCCAGCAGCAGCACAGGAGGATTGAACACTGAAGCTTTCTTT
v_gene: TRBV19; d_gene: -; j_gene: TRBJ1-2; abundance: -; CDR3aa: CASSIAQGRGYTF; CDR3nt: TGTGCCAGTAGTATAGCTCAGGGACGGGGCTACACCTTC
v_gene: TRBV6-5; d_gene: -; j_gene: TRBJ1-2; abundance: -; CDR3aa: CASSSTGWGGYTF; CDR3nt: TGTGCCAGCAGCTCCACAGGGTGGGGCGGCTACACCTTC
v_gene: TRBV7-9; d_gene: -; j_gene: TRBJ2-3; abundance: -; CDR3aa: CASSLDAPTDTQYF; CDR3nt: TGTGCCAGCAGCTTAGACGCCCCCACAGATACGCAGTATTTT
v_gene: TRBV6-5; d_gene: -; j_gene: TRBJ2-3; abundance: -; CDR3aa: CASTDRQGPTQYF; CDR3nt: TGTGCCAGCACCGATAGGCAGGGCCCAACGCAGTATTTT
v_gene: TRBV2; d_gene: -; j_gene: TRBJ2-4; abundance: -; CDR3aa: CASSELALAKNIQYF; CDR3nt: TGTGCCAGCAGTGAATTAGCTCTAGCCAAAAACATTCAGTACTTC
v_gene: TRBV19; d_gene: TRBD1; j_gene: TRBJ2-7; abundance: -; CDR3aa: CASSTGTGGAREQYF; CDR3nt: TGTGCCAGTAGTACCGGGACAGGGGGCGCGAGGGAGCAGTACTTC
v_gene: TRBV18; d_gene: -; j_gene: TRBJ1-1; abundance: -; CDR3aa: CASSPQGLKGGTEAFF; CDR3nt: TGTGCCAGCTCACCCCAGGGTCTCAAAGGAGGGACTGAAGCTTTCTTT
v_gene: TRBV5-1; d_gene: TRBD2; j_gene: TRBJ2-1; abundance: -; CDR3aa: CASSLAGTNFGEQFF; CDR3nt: TGCGCCAGCAGCTTGGCCGGGACTAACTTCGGAGAGCAGTTCTTC
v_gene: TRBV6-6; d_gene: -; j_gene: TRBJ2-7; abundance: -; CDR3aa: CASSPTSGYEQYF; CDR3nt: TGTGCCAGCAGTCCGACTAGTGGCTACGAGCAGTACTTC
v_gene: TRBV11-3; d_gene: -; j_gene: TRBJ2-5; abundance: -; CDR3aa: CASRGGGQETQYF; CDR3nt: TGTGCCAGTAGGGGTGGCGGGCAAGAGACCCAGTACTTC
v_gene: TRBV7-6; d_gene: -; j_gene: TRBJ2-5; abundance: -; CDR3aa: CASSLGTNQETQYF; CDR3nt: TGTGCCAGCAGCTTAGGGACTAACCAAGAGACCCAGTACTTC
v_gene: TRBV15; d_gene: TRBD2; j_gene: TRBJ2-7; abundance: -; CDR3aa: CATSRDAGAYEQYF; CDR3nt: TGTGCCACCAGCAGAGATGCGGGGGCCTACGAGCAGTACTTC
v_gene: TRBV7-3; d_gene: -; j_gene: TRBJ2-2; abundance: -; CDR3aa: CASSLGIAGELFF; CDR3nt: TGTGCCAGCAGCTTAGGGATTGCCGGGGAGCTGTTTTTT
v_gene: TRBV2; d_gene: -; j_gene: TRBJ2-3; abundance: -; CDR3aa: CASRPRLATDTQYF; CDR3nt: TGTGCCAGCAGGCCTAGACTTGCTACAGATACGCAGTATTTT